This T cell receptor (beta chain) is drawn from a study of blood T cell repertoires in COVID-19. At the level of the study: T cells, B-cell-depleted T cells, or PBMCs provided the cDNA or gDNA that served as material.

Trimming left V 1 base short and J 4 bases short, with 10 bases between. The CDR3 runs to 14 residues. Germline loops: CDR1 LGHDT, CDR2 YNNKEL (reference sequence). Repertoires were generated with immunoSEQ multiplex PCR, while TCRdb's copy carries only in-frame clones and drops some. Here the sample spans 35,000 to 45,000 clones, approximately 90% being singletons. The specimen sequenced was peripheral blood. The V and J genes are TRBV3-1 (or the pseudogene TRBV3-2) and TRBJ1-2; possibly TRBD1 for D (5 bases). This TCR came from a man between 45 and 60 years old with active COVID-19. As DNA, the CDR3 is TGTGCCAGCAGCCAAGGGGGCCAGTCCTATGGCTACACCTTC. Amino acid sequence: CASSQGGQSYGYTF.